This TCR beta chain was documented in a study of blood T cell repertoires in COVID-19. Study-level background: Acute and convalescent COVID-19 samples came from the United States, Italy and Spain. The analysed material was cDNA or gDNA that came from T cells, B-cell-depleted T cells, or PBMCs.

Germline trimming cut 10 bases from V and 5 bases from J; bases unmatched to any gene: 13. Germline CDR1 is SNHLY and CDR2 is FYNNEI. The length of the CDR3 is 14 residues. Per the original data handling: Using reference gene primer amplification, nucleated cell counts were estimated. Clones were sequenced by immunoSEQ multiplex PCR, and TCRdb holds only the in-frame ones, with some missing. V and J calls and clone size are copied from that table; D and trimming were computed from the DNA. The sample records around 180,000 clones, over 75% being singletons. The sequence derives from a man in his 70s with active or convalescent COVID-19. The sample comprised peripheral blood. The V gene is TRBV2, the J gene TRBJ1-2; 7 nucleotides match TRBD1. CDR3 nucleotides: TGTGCCACCTCCCTTACCCAACAGGGGTATGGCTACACCTTC. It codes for CATSLTQQGYGYTF.